This entry lists 9 T cell receptor beta chains sequenced from one sample in a study of blood T cell repertoires in COVID-19. Clones were sequenced by immunoSEQ multiplex PCR, and TCRdb holds only the in-frame ones, with some missing. The sample yields more than 250,000 clones, more than 85% seen once. Sequences were obtained from PBMCs or T cells enriched from blood (not recorded which). Receptor source: a woman aged 30 to 39 who had recovered from COVID-19.

This clone occurred a few times. The chain carries TRBV5-4 and TRBJ2-2, with 8 bases lining up with TRBD1. Germline V gene data show CDR1 as SGHNT and CDR2 as YYREEE (reference sequence). This CDR3 spans 15 amino acids. Trimming took 4 bases from V and 4 from J; bases not matched to a gene: 6. CDR3 sequence (DNA): TGTGCCAGCAGCCCAGGACAGGGAGTCACCGGGGAGCTGTTTTTT. Amino acids: CASSPGQGVTGELFF.

The J gene is TRBJ1-5, the V gene TRBV7-2, with 9 bases matching TRBD1. V was pared by 6 bases and J by 4 bases, with 7 bases of the junction left unmatched. The V gene's germline CDR1 is SGHTA and CDR2 FQGNSA. This CDR3 region has 15 residues. As DNA, the CDR3 is TGTGCCAGCAGTCCCACAGGGGGCGGAAATCAGCCCCAGCATTTT. It specifies CASSPTGGGNQPQHF.

This clone occurred once. The chain has TRBV11-3 and TRBJ1-6, with a weak D call TRBD1 (6 bases). The ends were cut back, 5 bases at V and 7 bases at J, with 21 bases in the middle. This CDR3 has 17 residues. CDR1 is SGHNT and CDR2 is YENEEA in the germline V gene. CDR3 protein: CASSAAGWGRKNSPLHF. The CDR3 DNA is TGTGCCAGCAGCGCGGCTGGATGGGGGCGAAAGAATTCACCCCTCCACTTT. Variable domain in full (rest from reference TRBV11-3 and TRBJ1-6): EAGVVQSPRYKIIEKKQPVAFWCNPISGHNTLYWYLQNLGQGPELLIRYENEEAVDDSQLPKDRFSAERLKGVDSTLKIQPAELGDSAVYLCASSAAGWGRKNSPLHFGNGTRLTVT.

This clone was found a few times. This chain connects TRBV4-2 to TRBJ2-2; 8 positions agree with TRBD2. The CDR3 contains 14 residues. V was clipped by 6 bases and J by 1 base; unmatched bases: 1. From germline, CDR1 is LGHNA and CDR2 YNFKEQ. Here the CDR3 DNA reads TGTGCCAGCAGACTAGCGGAGAACACCGGGGAGCTGTTTTTT. Its protein product is CASRLAENTGELFF.

The chain combines TRBV28 with TRBJ2-5, with 8 bases identical to TRBD1. The CDR3 is made up of 14 amino acids. Germline V gene data show CDR1 as MDHEN and CDR2 as SYDVKM. The V and J ends lost 5 bases and 4 bases, in that order; junction bases with no gene match: 6. The CDR3 sequence is CASSRQGAGETQYF. The CDR3 DNA sequence: TGTGCCAGCAGTCGTCAGGGGGCGGGAGAGACCCAGTACTTC. The variable domain in full, with the rest retrieved from reference TRBV28 and TRBJ2-5, is DVKVTQSSRYLVKRTGEKVFLECVQDMDHENMFWYRQDPGLGLRLIYFSYDVKMKEKGDIPEGYSVSREKKERFSLILESASTNQTSMYLCASSRQGAGETQYFGPGTRLLVL.

This sequence joins TRBV7-2 and TRBJ2-1, with a possible D match to TRBD2 (5 bases). From germline, CDR1 is SGHTA and CDR2 FQGNSA. The CDR3 loop spans 15 amino acids. Trimming removed 2 bases at V and 8 bases at J, with 16 bases between. This CDR3 reads CASSLSGSYPHEQFF. The CDR3 DNA reads as TGTGCCAGCAGCTTAAGCGGTAGCTACCCCCATGAGCAGTTCTTC.

This clone was detected only once. This chain connects TRBV6-5 to TRBJ2-2; 8 bases line up with TRBD2. The germline gives CDR1 MNHEY, CDR2 SVGAGI. V lost 6 bases and J lost 6; bases outside the gene matches: 9. The CDR3 is 15 residues long. CDR3: CASRLPGLGSGELFF. In DNA, the CDR3 is TGTGCCAGCAGGCTCCCGGGACTAGGATCCGGGGAGCTGTTTTTT.

V is TRBV6-5 and J is TRBJ1-1; 12 positions agree with TRBD1. After removal of 1 base from V and 4 bases from J, the junction contained 4 bases not matched to a gene. Germline CDR1 MNHEY, CDR2 SVGAGI. The CDR3 runs to 16 residues. CDR3 coding DNA: TGTGCCAGCAGTTACTATCCGGGACAGGGGGCCACTGAAGCTTTCTTT. This sequence encodes CASSYYPGQGATEAFF.

The genes are TRBV7-2 and TRBJ2-3; 10 bases are a match to TRBD2. The CDR3 has 15 residues. Germline CDR1 reads SGHTA; CDR2 reads FQGNSA. The J segment lost 6 bases and the V segment lost 3 bases, leaving 6 bases of the junction unmatched. The CDR3 region is CASSLVQRGGDTQYF. CDR3 sequence (DNA): TGTGCCAGCAGCTTGGTCCAGCGGGGGGGTGATACGCAGTATTTT.